A selection of T cell receptor beta chains follows, all from one sample in a study. One entry per CDR3 protein, called by TCRdb with MiXCR from the 5' RACE reads. The sample has 10,000 to 13,000 distinct CDR3 sequences, 17% seen once. Sequenced material: Tregs sorted from a lymph node. The receptors stem from a female donor with breast cancer. CDR3s include the opening cysteine and the closing phenylalanine or tryptophan. The order of the fields is clone size, V gene, D gene, CDR3 protein. The D gene is left open where the match is weak. Rows give clone size only sometimes, using once, few, many, or a class for an expanded clone.

NA	TRBV3-1	NA	CASRAGANTGAFF
medium-sized	TRBV15	NA	CATSRVTGLRGTEAFF
medium-sized	TRBV5-1	NA	CASSLVRGGEQFF
many	TRBV2	NA	CASGGDGKNIQYF
many	TRBV28	TRBD2	CASSRGTSRYQETQYF
NA	TRBV25-1	NA	CASSEHHSSYEQHF
medium-sized	TRBV9	NA	CASSARQHNEQFF
medium-sized	TRBV7-2	NA	CASSKQGSGELFF
many	TRBV2	TRBD1	CASMLGTGGLETQYF
medium-sized	TRBV12-3/TRBV12-4	TRBD2	CASSFFGRETQYF
medium-sized	TRBV7-2	TRBD1	CASSTGQTSYTDTQYF
many	TRBV28	TRBD1	CATVDRGRSKNIQYF
medium-sized	TRBV20-1	NA	CSARGLLIGSYNEQFF
few	TRBV27	NA	CASSSTLYEQYF
NA	TRBV12-3/TRBV12-4	NA	CASSSTEGYNEQFF
NA	TRBV6-5	NA	CASSYPGTGNNEQFF
many	TRBV3-1	NA	CASSQAGGEQYF
NA	TRBV11-1	TRBD1	CASSRQGDTEAFF
many	TRBV6-6	TRBD2	CASREREWFEQYF
many	TRBV24-1	TRBD2	CATSEGLAGTYEQYF
once	TRBV7-8	TRBD1	CASSLGGTGGYNSPLHF
many	TRBV7-9	TRBD1	CASSPQGAINTGELFF
many	TRBV2	NA	CASSEGGGYTF